These 18 T cell receptor beta chains share one sample of origin, sequenced in a study of technical replicates of blood from a few donors. The protocol was immunoSEQ multiplex PCR, while the TCRdb copy is restricted to in-frame clones and leaves out a portion. The sample carries around 80,000 clones, 95% to 98% recorded once. The material sequenced was T cells isolated from PBMCs. These receptors were collected from a human donor in good health.

The rearrangement uses TRBV2 and TRBJ2-7; D ambiguous. Germline V CDR1 and CDR2: SNHLY, FYNNEI. The length of the CDR3 is 16 residues. Between the trimmed V and J ends, which lost 7 bases and 2 bases, there was a span of 21 bases. The CDR3, as DNA: TGTGCCAGCATAACCGGGTCCTTCTTCGTTCCCTACGAGCAGTACTTC. Protein product: CASITGSFFVPYEQYF.

The chain combines TRBV4-2 with TRBJ2-3, with 8 bases fitting TRBD2. V was pared by 1 base and J by 0 bases, with 9 bases of the junction left unmatched. Germline V lookup: CDR1 LGHNA, CDR2 YNFKEQ. This CDR3 has 18 amino acids. The CDR3 DNA reads TGTGCCAGCAGCCAAGGCGGCCTAGCGGGCCAGAGCACAGATACGCAGTATTTT. Residues: CASSQGGLAGQSTDTQYF.

The J gene is TRBJ1-1, the V gene TRBV7-9, with D possibly matching TRBD1 (5 bases). V lost 1 base and J 7 bases, leaving 13 bases between the germline ends. The length of the CDR3 is 14 residues. Germline loops: CDR1 SEHNR, CDR2 FQNEAQ (reference sequence). The CDR3 protein is CASSLDGAYGEAFF. CDR3 nucleotides: TGTGCCAGCAGCTTAGATGGGGCCTATGGTGAAGCTTTCTTT.

This clone was counted once. This rearrangement joins TRBV2 to TRBJ2-1; TRBD2 is a possible D gene (6 bases). In germline, CDR1 is SNHLY, CDR2 FYNNEI. Trimming cost V 8 bases and J 4 bases, with 9 bases left between them. There are 12 residues in the CDR3. CDR3 sequence: CASPGLYNEQFF. For the CDR3, the DNA is TGTGCCAGCCCGGGACTTTACAATGAGCAGTTCTTC.

This chain uses TRBV19 with TRBJ1-2; TRBD1 matches 8 bases. The germline CDR1 and CDR2 sequences are LNHDA and SQIVND (reference sequence). The CDR3 runs 13 residues. Trimming at V came to 7 bases and at J to 4 bases, leaving 5 bases not matched to a gene. The CDR3 coding sequence is TGTGCCAGTAAACAGGGGGGGTCCTATGGCTACACCTTC. As protein: CASKQGGSYGYTF.

The chain links TRBV2 to TRBJ2-5, with 8 bases lining up with TRBD2. V was clipped by 0 bases and J by 1 base; unmatched bases: 4. This CDR3 is built from 16 residues. Germline V gene data show CDR1 as SNHLY and CDR2 as FYNNEI. The CDR3 region has the DNA TGTGCCAGCAGTGAAGCGGCGGGGGGACTCCAAGAGACCCAGTACTTC. This gives the protein CASSEAAGGLQETQYF.

The chain employs TRBV11-2 and TRBJ1-1; the D is unclear. Germline CDR1 SGHAT, CDR2 FQNNGV. Trimming took off 0 bases at V and 0 bases at J, with 5 bases between the two ends. The CDR3 is 14 residues long. The chain's CDR3 is CASSLEAVNTEAFF. CDR3 sequence (DNA): TGTGCCAGCAGCTTAGAGGCAGTGAACACTGAAGCTTTCTTT.

In its sample, this clone was seen once. This chain links TRBV5-4 with TRBJ2-7, with D uncertain. Germline-derived CDR1 and CDR2 are SGHNT and YYREEE (reference sequence). The length of the CDR3 is 16 residues. Between the trimmed V and J ends, which lost 3 bases and 5 bases, there was a span of 21 bases. DNA of the CDR3: TGTGCCAGCAGCTCCAGGATACAGTATCGCACAGACGAGCAGTACTTC. Translating gives CASSSRIQYRTDEQYF.

V usage is TRBV4-1 and J usage is TRBJ2-5; TRBD2 aligns across 14 bases. The germline gives CDR1 MGHRA, CDR2 YSYEKL. Trimming at V came to 4 bases and at J to 3 bases, leaving 4 bases not matched to a gene. The CDR3 totals 16 residues. This CDR3 is CASSLLGLAGEETQYF. The DNA for the CDR3 is TGCGCCAGCAGCCTTCTGGGACTAGCGGGAGAAGAGACCCAGTACTTC.

The rearrangement links TRBV7-2 to TRBJ2-3; perhaps TRBD2 as D (6 bases). The CDR3 is 13 amino acids. The germline V gene encodes CDR1 SGHTA and CDR2 FQGNSA. The germline V and J ends were trimmed by 8 bases and 0 bases, with 9 bases remaining between them. CDR3 sequence: CASGGRSTDTQYF. The CDR3 region has the DNA TGTGCCAGCGGGGGGAGAAGCACAGATACGCAGTATTTT.

This chain links TRBV7-2 with TRBJ1-5, with TRBD1 matching over 7 bases. The CDR3 runs 16 residues. The germline V gene has CDR1 SGHTA and CDR2 FQGNSA. J lost 2 bases, V lost 1 base, and 5 bases had no gene match. Here the CDR3 reads CASSLEGAMGNQPQHF. The CDR3 DNA follows: TGTGCCAGCAGCTTAGAGGGGGCGATGGGCAATCAGCCCCAGCATTTT.

The chain links TRBV10-2 to TRBJ1-4, with 11 positions matching TRBD1. Germline CDR1 is WSHSY and CDR2 is SAAADI. V was pared by 6 bases and J by 6 bases, with 0 bases of the junction left unmatched. The CDR3 spans 13 residues. The CDR3 loop is CASRDRGHEKLFF. CDR3 nucleotides: TGCGCCAGCAGGGACAGGGGGCATGAAAAACTGTTTTTT.

The chain has TRBV30 and TRBJ2-1; TRBD2 agrees at 11 bases. Germline-derived CDR1 and CDR2 are GTSNPN and SVGIG (reference sequence). Germline trimming cut 5 bases from V and 4 bases from J; bases unmatched to any gene: 4. This CDR3 comprises 14 residues. The CDR3 loop is CAWALAGGYNEQFF. Here the CDR3 DNA reads TGTGCCTGGGCCCTAGCGGGAGGTTACAATGAGCAGTTCTTC.

The rearrangement joins TRBV4-1 to TRBJ2-1; 10 positions match TRBD2. Germline V gives CDR1 MGHRA, CDR2 YSYEKL. V was pared by 3 bases and J by 2 bases, with 7 bases of the junction left unmatched. The CDR3 runs 17 residues. CDR3 residues: CASSHGDLAGAYNEQFF. CDR3 bases: TGCGCCAGCAGCCATGGGGATCTAGCGGGGGCCTACAATGAGCAGTTCTTC.

The chain uses TRBV7-6 and TRBJ2-7; D not certain. The germline CDR1 and CDR2 sequences are SGHVS and FNYEAQ. CDR3 length: 15 amino acids. Trimming took 2 bases from V and 1 from J, leaving 12 bases between them. In DNA form, the CDR3 reads TGTGCCAGCAGCTTACAGTCCCCGATTTCCTACGAGCAGTACTTC. Translating it yields CASSLQSPISYEQYF.

The V and J genes are TRBV4-3 and TRBJ2-7; D is unresolved. V lost 1 base and J lost 6, with 13 bases in between. The V gene's germline CDR1 is LGHNA and CDR2 YSLEER. The CDR3 has 14 amino acids. The CDR3 nucleotides are TGCGCCAGCAGCCAAGCGTCCCTTAGAGGCGAGCAGTACTTC. Translating gives CASSQASLRGEQYF.

The chain carries TRBV5-1 and TRBJ1-1, with D possibly being TRBD1 (5 bases). Trimming cost V 2 bases and J 1 base, with 6 bases left between them. This CDR3 is 13 amino acids long. Germline lookup yields CDR1 SGHRS and CDR2 YFSETQ. In nucleotides, the CDR3 is TGCGCCAGCAGCTTCGGGGGGAACACTGAAGCTTTCTTT. Its protein product is CASSFGGNTEAFF.

V and J are TRBV6-6 and TRBJ1-1; no definite D call. V was shortened by 6 bases and J by 1 base, with 12 bases between the two germline ends. CDR3 length: 14 residues. Germline V gives CDR1 MNHNY, CDR2 SVGAGI (reference sequence). The CDR3 loop is CASSPTRSNTEAFF. In nucleotides, the CDR3 is TGTGCCAGCAGCCCAACACGTTCGAACACTGAAGCTTTCTTT.